The 14 T cell receptor beta chains below were found in one sample sequenced in a study of response to subunit inactivated influenza vaccine. TCRdb re-analysed the RT-PCR reads in MiXCR, keeping a single row per CDR3 protein. The sample shows hundreds of thousands of distinct CDR3 sequences, around 8% of them seen only once. The sample here was PBMCs from blood, taken approximately 25 months after vaccination. These receptors were taken from a man between 50 and 69 years old who received an inactivated influenza vaccine.

The rearrangement joins TRBV20-1 to TRBJ2-5; D remains unclear. CDR1 is DFQATT, CDR2 SNEGSKA, per germline (reference sequence). Trimming pared 4 bases from V and 3 bases from J, leaving 18 bases between. The CDR3 is made up of 15 amino acids. CDR3 region: CSANVPPGVKETQYF. The DNA of the CDR3 is TGCAGTGCTAATGTCCCTCCCGGAGTAAAAGAGACCCAGTACTTC.

Only a few counts were recorded for this clonotype. The chain combines TRBV7-9 with TRBJ1-6, with 8 bases lining up with TRBD1. Germline V gene sequence: CDR1 SEHNR, CDR2 FQNEAQ (reference sequence). CDR3 size: 14 residues. The V gene end was trimmed by 6 bases and the J gene end by 6 bases; junction bases not matched to a gene: 4. In nucleotides, the CDR3 is TGTGCCAGCAGTGTGGACAGGGCTAATTCACCCCTCCACTTT. Protein product: CASSVDRANSPLHF.

This clonotype was seen repeatedly, ten times or more. CDR3: CASSLEPISGNTIYF. The CDR3 DNA reads TGCGCCAGCAGCTTGGAACCGATCTCTGGAAACACCATATATTTT. The V and J genes are TRBV5-1 and TRBJ1-3; no clear D. The ends were cut back, 0 bases at V and 0 bases at J, with 7 bases in the middle. This CDR3 is 15 amino acids long. Germline-derived CDR1 and CDR2 are SGHRS and YFSETQ.

This clonotype was detected a few times. This sequence joins TRBV28 and TRBJ2-2; D is unclear. The CDR3 has 12 residues. V was shortened by 4 bases and J by 6 bases, with 6 bases between the two germline ends. Germline lookup yields CDR1 MDHEN and CDR2 SYDVKM. The DNA of the CDR3 is TGTGCCAGCAGTTGGAAAGCCGGGGAGCTGTTTTTT. Translating it yields CASSWKAGELFF. The full variable domain, with the rest looked up from reference TRBV28 and TRBJ2-2, is DVKVTQSSRYLVKRTGEKVFLECVQDMDHENMFWYRQDPGLGLRLIYFSYDVKMKEKGDIPEGYSVSREKKERFSLILESASTNQTSMYLCASSWKAGELFFGEGSRLTVL.

There are a few counts of this clonotype. The V gene is TRBV4-2, the J gene TRBJ1-5; tentatively, D is TRBD1 (6 bases). Trimming removed 3 bases from V and 5 bases from J, with 17 bases in between. Germline CDR1 and CDR2: LGHNA and YNFKEQ. The CDR3 is 16 residues long. The CDR3 sequence: CASSQIFGGADQPQHF. DNA for the CDR3: TGTGCCAGCAGCCAGATTTTTGGGGGGGCGGATCAGCCCCAGCATTTT.

This clonotype was seen at least ten times. V usage is TRBV5-1 and J usage is TRBJ1-1; possibly TRBD1 for D (6 bases). This CDR3 has 14 amino acids. V lost 3 bases and J 3 bases, leaving 12 bases between the germline ends. CDR1 and CDR2 from the germline V gene are SGHRS and YFSETQ. CDR3 coding DNA: TGCGCCAGCAGCTACGGGAGGGGGGACACTGAAGCTTTCTTT. Translating it yields CASSYGRGDTEAFF.

This clonotype occurred many times. The chain carries TRBV24-1 and TRBJ2-7; tentatively, D is TRBD2 (6 bases). Trimming left V 3 bases short and J 3 bases short, with 14 bases between. Germline values: CDR1 KGHDR, CDR2 SFDVKD. The CDR3 is 15 amino acids. This chain's CDR3 is CATSDGSGQFYEQYF. The CDR3 nucleotides are TGTGCCACCAGTGATGGTAGCGGCCAATTCTACGAGCAGTACTTC.

This chain connects TRBV11-2 to TRBJ2-1, with TRBD1 identical over 7 bases. The germline V gene has CDR1 SGHAT and CDR2 FQNNGV. The CDR3 loop spans 13 amino acids. With 5 bases clipped from V and 4 bases from J, the junction kept 2 bases outside the gene matches. CDR3 coding DNA: TGTGCCAGCAGCCAGACAGGGTACAATGAGCAGTTCTTC. Translating it yields CASSQTGYNEQFF.

At least ten counts were recorded for this clonotype. The rearrangement links TRBV7-8 to TRBJ1-1; unclear D gene. The CDR3 has 14 amino acids. Germline values: CDR1 SGHVS, CDR2 FQNEAQ. Trimming cost V 2 bases and J 2 bases, with 9 bases left between them. The CDR3 loop is CASSLIVTNTEAFF. CDR3 in DNA: TGTGCCAGCAGCTTAATAGTGACAAACACTGAAGCTTTCTTT. Variable domain in full (rest from reference TRBV7-8 and TRBJ1-1): GAGVSQSPRYKVAKRGQDVALRCDPISGHVSLFWYQQALGQGPEFLTYFQNEAQLDKSGLPSDRFFAERPEGSVSTLKIQRTQQEDSAVYLCASSLIVTNTEAFFGQGTRLTVV.

The rearrangement joins TRBV12-3 or TRBV12-4 to TRBJ1-2, with D maybe TRBD1 (5 bases). This CDR3 contains 13 residues. Trimming pared 3 bases from V and 8 bases from J, leaving 13 bases between. DNA of the CDR3: TGTGCCAGCAGTTTGGGGCGGGGTAGAGGCTACACCTTC. Encoded protein: CASSLGRGRGYTF.

The rearrangement joins TRBV7-2 to TRBJ2-1; 10 bases are shared with TRBD2. Germline V gene sequence: CDR1 SGHTA, CDR2 FQGNSA. V gave up 9 bases and J gave up 4 bases; unmatched junction bases: 6. This CDR3 has 14 residues. The CDR3 loop is CASEQGLAYNEQFF. In DNA, the CDR3 is TGTGCCAGTGAACAGGGACTAGCGTACAATGAGCAGTTCTTC.

This clonotype was observed many times. The V gene is TRBV28, the J gene TRBJ1-1; tentative D call: TRBD1 (5 bases). The CDR3 sequence is 15 residues long. The V end was cut by 2 bases, the J end by 1 base, with 11 bases between. CDR1 and CDR2 (germline): MDHEN, SYDVKM. This CDR3 reads CASSLGGAGNTEAFF. In nucleotides, the CDR3 is TGTGCCAGCAGTTTAGGCGGGGCAGGGAACACTGAAGCTTTCTTT.

This clonotype has just one count. The CDR3 DNA sequence: TGTGCCAGCAGCTGGACGGGACAGGGGTTGAATGAGCAGTTCTTC. Translation: CASSWTGQGLNEQFF. The chain joins TRBV7-9 to TRBJ2-1; 10 bases fit TRBD1. CDR3 length: 15 residues. Germline V gives CDR1 SEHNR, CDR2 FQNEAQ (reference sequence). The trim removed 4 bases at V and 7 bases at J, leaving 7 bases unmatched.

J is TRBJ2-7 and V is TRBV5-1, with TRBD2 as a possible D gene (6 bases). The CDR3 is 15 amino acids. The V gene lost 4 bases and the J gene lost 3 bases, with 17 bases spanning the gap. CDR1 and CDR2 from the germline V gene are SGHRS and YFSETQ. As DNA, the CDR3 is TGCGCCAGCAGCCGCACTAGCACCGGGAGCTACGAGCAGTACTTC. Translation gives CASSRTSTGSYEQYF.